This TCR beta chain was recorded in a study of shared clonotypes between healthy human individuals. Overall study: The plates for each donor numbered three CD4 naive, three CD4 memory, two CD8 naive and one CD8 memory.

TCRdb keeps only in-frame clones here, not all; method: immunoSEQ multiplex PCR. Among some 1,100,000 clones listed, about 80% were seen once. V shed 5 bases, J shed 8 bases, and the junction held 11 bases outside the gene matches. Germline-derived CDR1 and CDR2 are SQVTM and ANQGSEA. The CDR3 length is 13 residues. This chain links TRBV29-1 with TRBJ1-2; TRBD1 matches 7 bases. The clonotype originates from a man younger than 30 in good health. Some clones in this sample may be carry-over from other donors' samples. Sequencing input: memory CD4+ T cells from PBMCs. Subset described: CD45RA-negative fraction. CDR3 in amino acids: CSVYRGPSGGYTF. The CDR3 nucleotides are TGCAGCGTTTACAGGGGCCCCTCGGGGGGCTACACCTTC.